The clone carrying this TCR beta chain came up once. This sample was included in a study of technical replicates of blood from several donors. Sequenced by immunoSEQ multiplex PCR; TCRdb stores in-frame clones only, minus some. The repertoire holds around 67,000 clones, with approximately 86% as singletons. The CDR3 consists of 16 residues. V lost 5 bases, J lost 9 bases, and 13 bases stayed unmatched. Germline V gene data show CDR1 as SGHTA and CDR2 as FQGTGA. Source material: PBMCs. The chain joins TRBV7-3 to TRBJ2-3; 11 bases map to TRBD2. The clonotype was recovered from a human donor in good health. Some clones in this sample may be carry-over from other donors' samples. This CDR3 is CASSPTSGTLIRTQYF. In nucleotides, the CDR3 is TGTGCCAGCAGCCCGACTAGCGGGACCCTCATAAGGACGCAGTATTTT.